These 9 T cell receptor beta chains came from one sample sequenced in a study of OX40 agonist ivuxolimab in advanced cancers. Generated by immunoSEQ multiplex PCR, the TCRdb table keeps only in-frame clones and is missing some. The repertoire consists of 35,000 to 45,000 clones, with approximately 92% occurring once and the leading ten covering around 4.6%. The sequencing used CD4+ or CD8+ T cells sorted from blood, collected in a trial of the OX40 agonist ivuxolimab. Every receptor here comes from an adult with an advanced solid tumor such as melanoma, head and neck, liver or kidney cancer.

This chain uses TRBV19 with TRBJ2-2; D is ambiguous. The CDR3 is made up of 16 amino acids. The germline V and J ends were trimmed by 1 base and 6 bases, with 15 bases remaining between them. In germline, CDR1 is LNHDA, CDR2 SQIVND (reference sequence). The CDR3 nucleotides read TGTGCCAGTAGTATAGTGGTAGGGTTCCCCCCCGGGGAGCTGTTTTTT. Residues: CASSIVVGFPPGELFF.

The V call is TRBV7-9, the J call TRBJ2-5, with TRBD2 identical over 7 bases. The CDR3 sequence is 16 residues long. Germline V lookup: CDR1 SEHNR, CDR2 FQNEAQ (reference sequence). The trim removed 5 bases at V and 2 bases at J, leaving 11 bases unmatched. CDR3 in amino acids: CASSPRGASGQETQYF. The CDR3, as DNA: TGTGCCAGCAGCCCGCGAGGGGCTAGCGGACAAGAGACCCAGTACTTC. The full variable domain, its missing parts supplied by reference TRBV7-9 and TRBJ2-5, is DTGVSQNPRHKITKRGQNVTFRCDPISEHNRLYWYRQTLGQGPEFLTYFQNEAQLEKSRLLSDRFSAERPKGSFSTLEIQRTEQGDSAMYLCASSPRGASGQETQYFGPGTRLLVL.

This chain joins TRBV6-1 and TRBJ2-3; maybe TRBD2 (5 bases). The ends were cut back, 8 bases at V and 0 bases at J, with 9 bases in the middle. This CDR3 comprises 13 residues. Germline-derived CDR1 and CDR2 are MNHNS and SASEGT. The CDR3 reads CASPSHSTDTQYF. For the CDR3, the DNA is TGTGCCAGCCCTAGCCATAGCACAGATACGCAGTATTTT.

V and J are TRBV30 and TRBJ2-6; possibly TRBD2 for D (5 bases). V lost 2 bases and J 4 bases, leaving 9 bases between the germline ends. The CDR3 consists of 14 residues. CDR1 and CDR2 (germline): GTSNPN, SVGIG (reference sequence). In DNA, the CDR3 is TGTGCCTGGAGTCCCCCGGGGGGGGCCAACGTCCTGACTTTC. It yields the protein CAWSPPGGANVLTF. The full variable domain, its missing parts supplied by reference TRBV30 and TRBJ2-6, is SQTIHQWPATLVQPVGSPLSLECTVEGTSNPNLYWYRQAAGRGLQLLFYSVGIGQISSEVPQNLSASRPQDRQFILSSKKLLLSDSGFYLCAWSPPGGANVLTFGAGSRLTVL.

The chain has TRBV28 and TRBJ1-2; 7 positions agree with TRBD1. Germline-derived CDR1 and CDR2 are MDHEN and SYDVKM. This CDR3 is built from 14 residues. V dropped 5 bases and J dropped 1; count of bases not matched to a gene: 4. CDR3 sequence reads: CASSEGAGNYGYTF. CDR3 nucleotides: TGTGCCAGCAGTGAGGGGGCGGGTAACTATGGCTACACCTTC.

The chain recombines TRBV12-5 with TRBJ2-3; D is undetermined. The germline CDR1 and CDR2 sequences are LGHNT and FRNRAP. This CDR3 comprises 14 residues. V lost 2 bases, J lost 6 bases, and 12 bases lay in between. CDR3 sequence reads: CASGLSLSRDTQYF. CDR3 coding DNA: TGTGCTAGTGGTTTGAGCCTCAGCCGGGATACGCAGTATTTT.

V is TRBV7-9 and J is TRBJ1-2; D is undetermined. Germline-derived CDR1 and CDR2 are SEHNR and FQNEAQ (reference sequence). Trimming pared 1 base from V and 0 bases from J, leaving 9 bases between. This CDR3 region has 15 residues. The CDR3 sequence: CASSLGDGSNYGYTF. Here the CDR3 DNA reads TGTGCCAGCAGCTTAGGGGATGGATCTAACTATGGCTACACCTTC.

This rearrangement joins TRBV19 to TRBJ2-3; D is undetermined. Trimming took off 3 bases at V and 0 bases at J, with 10 bases between the two ends. Germline values: CDR1 LNHDA, CDR2 SQIVND (reference sequence). There are 15 residues in the CDR3. The CDR3 protein is CASSISPSSTDTQYF. The CDR3 coding sequence is TGTGCCAGTAGTATTAGTCCCAGCAGCACAGATACGCAGTATTTT.

Regarding this clone: At the DNA level, this CDR3 is encoded by other sequences in the same sample as well. The chain couples TRBV6-5 to TRBJ1-3; TRBD1 might be the D (6 bases). This CDR3 is 15 amino acids long. Germline lookup yields CDR1 MNHEY and CDR2 SVGAGI. V lost 2 bases and J lost 7, with 15 bases in between. CDR3 coding DNA: TGTGCCAGCAGTTACGGGGGCAGTTTATTCAACACCATATATTTT. Translation gives CASSYGGSLFNTIYF.